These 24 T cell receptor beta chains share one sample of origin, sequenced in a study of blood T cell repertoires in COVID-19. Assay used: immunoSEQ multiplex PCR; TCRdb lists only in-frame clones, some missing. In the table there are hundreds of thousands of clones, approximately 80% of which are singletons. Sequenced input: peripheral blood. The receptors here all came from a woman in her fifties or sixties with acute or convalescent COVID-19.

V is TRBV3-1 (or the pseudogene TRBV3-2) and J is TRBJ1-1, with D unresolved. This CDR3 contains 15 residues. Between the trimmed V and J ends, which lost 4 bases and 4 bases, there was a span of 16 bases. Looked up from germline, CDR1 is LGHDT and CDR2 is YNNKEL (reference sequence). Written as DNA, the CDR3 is TGTGCCAGCAGCCCTAGGCCTAGCCAGAGCACTGAAGCTTTCTTT. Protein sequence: CASSPRPSQSTEAFF.

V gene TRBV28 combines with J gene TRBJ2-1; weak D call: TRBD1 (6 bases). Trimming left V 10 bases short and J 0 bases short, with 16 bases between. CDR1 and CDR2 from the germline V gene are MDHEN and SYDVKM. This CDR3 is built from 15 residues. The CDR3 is CAMRKQGSSYNEQFF. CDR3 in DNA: TGTGCCATGCGAAAACAGGGCAGCTCCTACAATGAGCAGTTCTTC.

CDR3 sequence reads: CASSRQGAYNEQFF. The CDR3 coding sequence is TGTGCCAGCAGCCGACAGGGGGCCTACAATGAGCAGTTCTTC. V usage is TRBV6-5 and J usage is TRBJ2-1; 9 bases align to TRBD1. The CDR3 is made up of 14 amino acids. With 6 bases clipped from V and 2 bases from J, the junction kept 2 bases outside the gene matches. Germline V gene lookup returns CDR1 MNHEY and CDR2 SVGAGI.

The CDR3 coding sequence is TGTGCCAGTAGCCATCGAGGGCAGCCCCAGCATTTT. The encoded protein is CASSHRGQPQHF. The V call is TRBV19, the J call TRBJ1-5; no clear D. CDR1 and CDR2 from the germline V gene are LNHDA and SQIVND (reference sequence). There are 12 residues in the CDR3. Trimming cost V 6 bases and J 7 bases, with 10 bases left between them.

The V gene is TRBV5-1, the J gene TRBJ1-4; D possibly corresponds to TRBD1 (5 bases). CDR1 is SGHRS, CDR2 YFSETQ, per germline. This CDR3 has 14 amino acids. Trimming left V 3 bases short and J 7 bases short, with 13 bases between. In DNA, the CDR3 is TGCGCCAGCAGCTGGGGGGGACGGAGTGAAAAACTGTTTTTT. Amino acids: CASSWGGRSEKLFF.

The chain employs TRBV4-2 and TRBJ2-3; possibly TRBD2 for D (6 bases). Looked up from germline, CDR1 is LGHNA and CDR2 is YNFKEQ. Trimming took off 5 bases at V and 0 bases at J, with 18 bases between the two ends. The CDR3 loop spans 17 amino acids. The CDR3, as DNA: TGTGCCAGCAGCGGCCGGGACTTCATTCTAAGCACAGATACGCAGTATTTT. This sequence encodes CASSGRDFILSTDTQYF.

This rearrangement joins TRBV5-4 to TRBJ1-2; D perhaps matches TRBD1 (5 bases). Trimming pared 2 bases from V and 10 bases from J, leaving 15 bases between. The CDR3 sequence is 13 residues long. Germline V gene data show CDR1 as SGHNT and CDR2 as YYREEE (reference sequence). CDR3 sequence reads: CASSFQLGEDYTF. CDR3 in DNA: TGTGCCAGCAGCTTCCAATTAGGGGAGGACTACACCTTC.

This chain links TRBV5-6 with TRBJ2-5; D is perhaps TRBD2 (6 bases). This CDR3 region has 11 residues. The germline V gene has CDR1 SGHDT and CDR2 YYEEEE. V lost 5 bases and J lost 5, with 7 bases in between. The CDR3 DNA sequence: TGTGCCAGCAGTGGGGGGGAGACCCAGTACTTC. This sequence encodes CASSGGETQYF.

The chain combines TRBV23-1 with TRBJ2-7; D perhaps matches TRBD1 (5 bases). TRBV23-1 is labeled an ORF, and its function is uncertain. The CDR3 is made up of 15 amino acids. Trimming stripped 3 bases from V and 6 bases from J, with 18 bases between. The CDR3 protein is CASSQKQARQAEQYF. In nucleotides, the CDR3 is TGCGCCAGCAGTCAGAAACAGGCACGACAAGCCGAGCAGTACTTC.

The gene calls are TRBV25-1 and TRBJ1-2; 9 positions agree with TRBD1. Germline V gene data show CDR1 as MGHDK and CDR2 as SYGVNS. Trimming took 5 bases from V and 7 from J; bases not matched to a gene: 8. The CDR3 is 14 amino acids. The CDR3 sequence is CASSNTGGEFGYTF. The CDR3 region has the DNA TGTGCCAGCAGTAATACAGGGGGCGAATTTGGCTACACCTTC.

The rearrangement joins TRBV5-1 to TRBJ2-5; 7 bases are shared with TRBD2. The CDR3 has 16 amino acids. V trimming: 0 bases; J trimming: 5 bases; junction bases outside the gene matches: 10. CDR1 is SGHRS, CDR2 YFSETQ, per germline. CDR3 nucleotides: TGCGCCAGCAGCTTGGCCACTAGCGCTGGTTGGGAGACCCAGTACTTC. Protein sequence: CASSLATSAGWETQYF. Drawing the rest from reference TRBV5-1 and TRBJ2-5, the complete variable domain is KAGVTQTPRYLIKTRGQQVTLSCSPISGHRSVSWYQQTPGQGLQFLFEYFSETQRNKGNFPGRFSGRQFSNSRSEMNVSTLELGDSALYLCASSLATSAGWETQYFGPGTRLLVL.

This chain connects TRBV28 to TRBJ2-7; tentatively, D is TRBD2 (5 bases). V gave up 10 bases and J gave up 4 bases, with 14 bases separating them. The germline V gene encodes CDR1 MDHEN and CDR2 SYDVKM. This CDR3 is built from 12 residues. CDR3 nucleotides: TGTGCCACCCAATTATGGGAGTACGAGCAGTACTTC. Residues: CATQLWEYEQYF.

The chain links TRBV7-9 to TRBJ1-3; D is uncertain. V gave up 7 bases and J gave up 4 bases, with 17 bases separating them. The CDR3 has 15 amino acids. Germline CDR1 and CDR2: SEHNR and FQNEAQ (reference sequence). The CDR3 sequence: CASIRPPDSGNTIYF. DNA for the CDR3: TGTGCCAGCATAAGGCCGCCAGACTCAGGAAACACCATATATTTT.

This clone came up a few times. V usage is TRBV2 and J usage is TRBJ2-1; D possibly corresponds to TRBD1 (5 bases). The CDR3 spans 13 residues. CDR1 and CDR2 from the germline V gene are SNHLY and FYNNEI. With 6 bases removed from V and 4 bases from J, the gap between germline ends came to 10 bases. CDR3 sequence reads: CASRGRRYNEQFF. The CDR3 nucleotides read TGTGCCAGCAGGGGGCGCCGGTACAATGAGCAGTTCTTC.

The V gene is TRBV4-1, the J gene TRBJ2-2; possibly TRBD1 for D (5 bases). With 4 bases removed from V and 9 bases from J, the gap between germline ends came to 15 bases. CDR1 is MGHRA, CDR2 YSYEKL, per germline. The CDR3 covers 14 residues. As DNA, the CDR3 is TGCGCCAGCAGCCCCTGGACAAATGATAGGGAGCTGTTTTTT. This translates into CASSPWTNDRELFF.

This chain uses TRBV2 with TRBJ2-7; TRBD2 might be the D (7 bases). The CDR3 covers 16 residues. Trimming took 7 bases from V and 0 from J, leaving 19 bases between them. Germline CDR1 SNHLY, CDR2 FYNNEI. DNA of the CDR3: TGTGCCAGCACCCAAGGGGGGGGGACGAGCTCCTACGAGCAGTACTTC. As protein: CASTQGGGTSSYEQYF.

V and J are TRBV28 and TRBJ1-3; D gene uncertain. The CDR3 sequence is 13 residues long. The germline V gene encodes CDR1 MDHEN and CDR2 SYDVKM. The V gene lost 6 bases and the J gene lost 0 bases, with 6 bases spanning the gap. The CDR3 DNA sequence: TGTGCCAGCAGACGGGTCTCTGGAAACACCATATATTTT. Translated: CASRRVSGNTIYF.

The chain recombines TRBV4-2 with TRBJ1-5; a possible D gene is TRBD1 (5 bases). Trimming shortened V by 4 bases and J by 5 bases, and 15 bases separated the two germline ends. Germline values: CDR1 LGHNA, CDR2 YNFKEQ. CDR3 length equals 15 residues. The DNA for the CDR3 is TGTGCCAGCAGCCCAACGGCAGGGCTCTATCAGCCCCAGCATTTT. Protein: CASSPTAGLYQPQHF.

CDR3 loop: CSPSLGRGNTQYF. CDR3 DNA sequence: TGCAGCCCCTCCTTGGGCAGGGGTAATACGCAGTATTTT. The chain combines TRBV29-1 with TRBJ2-3, with D possibly being TRBD1 (6 bases). Between the trimmed V and J ends, which lost 8 bases and 7 bases, there was a span of 19 bases. This CDR3 has 13 amino acids. The germline V gene encodes CDR1 SQVTM and CDR2 ANQGSEA.

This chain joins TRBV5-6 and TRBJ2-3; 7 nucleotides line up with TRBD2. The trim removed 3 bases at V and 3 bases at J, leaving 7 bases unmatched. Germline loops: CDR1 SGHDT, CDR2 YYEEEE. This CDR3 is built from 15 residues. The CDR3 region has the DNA TGTGCCAGCAGCTCGGGAGGTGGGGGAACAGATACGCAGTATTTT. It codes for CASSSGGGGTDTQYF. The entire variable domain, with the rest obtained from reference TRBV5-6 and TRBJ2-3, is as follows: DAGVTQSPTHLIKTRGQQVTLRCSPKSGHDTVSWYQQALGQGPQFIFQYYEEEERQRGNFPDRFSGHQFPNYSSELNVNALLLGDSALYLCASSSGGGGTDTQYFGPGTRLTVL.

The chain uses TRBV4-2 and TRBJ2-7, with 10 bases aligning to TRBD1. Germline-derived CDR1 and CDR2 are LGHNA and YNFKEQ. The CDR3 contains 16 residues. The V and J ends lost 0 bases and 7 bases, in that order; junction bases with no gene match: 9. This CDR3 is CASSQEGTGVAGEQYF. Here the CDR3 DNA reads TGTGCCAGCAGCCAAGAAGGGACAGGGGTCGCTGGAGAGCAGTACTTC.

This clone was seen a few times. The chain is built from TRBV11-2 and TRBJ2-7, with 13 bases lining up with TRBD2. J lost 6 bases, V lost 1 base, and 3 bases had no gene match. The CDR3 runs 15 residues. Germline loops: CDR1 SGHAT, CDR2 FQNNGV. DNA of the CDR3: TGTGCCAGCAGCTTAGCGACTAGCGGGAGGACCGAGCAGTACTTC. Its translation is CASSLATSGRTEQYF.

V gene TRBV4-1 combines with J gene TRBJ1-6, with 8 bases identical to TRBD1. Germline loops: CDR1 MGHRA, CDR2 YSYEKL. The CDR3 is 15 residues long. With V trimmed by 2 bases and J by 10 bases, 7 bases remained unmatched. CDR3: CASSQLGQGGSPLHF. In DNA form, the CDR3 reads TGCGCCAGCAGCCAACTTGGACAGGGTGGATCACCCCTCCACTTT.

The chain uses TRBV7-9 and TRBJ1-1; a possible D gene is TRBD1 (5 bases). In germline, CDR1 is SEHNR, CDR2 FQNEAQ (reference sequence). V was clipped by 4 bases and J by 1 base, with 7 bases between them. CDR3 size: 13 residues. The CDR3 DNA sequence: TGTGCCAGCAGCTACACAGGGAACACTGAAGCTTTCTTT. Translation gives CASSYTGNTEAFF.